The entry below gives a single T cell receptor (beta chain) sequence along with its context. Germline values: CDR1 SGHKS, CDR2 YYEKEE (reference sequence). The CDR3 totals 15 residues. This sample was taken from a study of T cells expressing NK-cell markers. Study background: Just one sequenced donor of eight was HCMV-seronegative, while seven were seropositive.

TCRdb reprocessed the 5' RACE reads, keeping one entry per CDR3 protein, no DNA. The sample spans a few hundred thousand distinct CDR3 sequences; the ten largest clones claim roughly 3.5%. The sequenced material came from blood T cells: a sorted CD56 or NKG2C T cell subset, CD4+ or CD8+ T cells, or bulk PBMC T cells (not recorded which). The source of this sequence is a man younger than 35 in good health. The genes are TRBV5-5 and TRBJ2-1; TCRdb's D gene call, TRBD2, goes unchecked for lack of DNA. CDR3 residues: CASSLAGAEYNEQFF.